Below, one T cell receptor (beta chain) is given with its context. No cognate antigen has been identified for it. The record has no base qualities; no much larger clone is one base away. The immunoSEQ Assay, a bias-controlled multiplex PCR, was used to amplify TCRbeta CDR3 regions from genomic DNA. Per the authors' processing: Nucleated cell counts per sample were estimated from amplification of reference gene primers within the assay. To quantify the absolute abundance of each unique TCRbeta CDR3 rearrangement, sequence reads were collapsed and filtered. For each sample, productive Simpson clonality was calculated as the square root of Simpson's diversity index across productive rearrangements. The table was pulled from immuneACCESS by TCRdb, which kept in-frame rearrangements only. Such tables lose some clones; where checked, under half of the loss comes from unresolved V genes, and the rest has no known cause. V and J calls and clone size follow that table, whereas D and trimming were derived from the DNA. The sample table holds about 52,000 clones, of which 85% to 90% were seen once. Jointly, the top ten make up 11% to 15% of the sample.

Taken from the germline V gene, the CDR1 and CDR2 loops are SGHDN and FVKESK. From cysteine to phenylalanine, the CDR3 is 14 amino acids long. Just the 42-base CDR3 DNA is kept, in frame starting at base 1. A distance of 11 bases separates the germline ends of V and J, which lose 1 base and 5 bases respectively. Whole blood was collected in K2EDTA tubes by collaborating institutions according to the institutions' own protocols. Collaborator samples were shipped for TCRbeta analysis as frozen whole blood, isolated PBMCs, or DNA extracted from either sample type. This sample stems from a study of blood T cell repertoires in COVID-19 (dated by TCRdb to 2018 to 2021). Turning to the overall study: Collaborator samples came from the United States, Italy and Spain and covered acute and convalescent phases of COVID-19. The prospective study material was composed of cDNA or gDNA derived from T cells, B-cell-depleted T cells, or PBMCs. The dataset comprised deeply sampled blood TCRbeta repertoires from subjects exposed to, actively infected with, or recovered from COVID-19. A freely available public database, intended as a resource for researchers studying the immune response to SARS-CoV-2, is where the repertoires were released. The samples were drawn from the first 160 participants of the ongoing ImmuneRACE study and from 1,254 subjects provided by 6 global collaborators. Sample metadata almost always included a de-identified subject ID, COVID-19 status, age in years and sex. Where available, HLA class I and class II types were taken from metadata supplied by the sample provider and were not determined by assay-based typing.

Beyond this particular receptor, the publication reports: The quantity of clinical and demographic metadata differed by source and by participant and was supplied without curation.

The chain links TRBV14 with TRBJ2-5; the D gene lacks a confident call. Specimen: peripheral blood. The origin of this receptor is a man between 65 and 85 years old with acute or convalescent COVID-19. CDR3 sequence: CASSQGYPLETQYF. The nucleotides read TGTGCCAGCAGCCAAGGTTATCCCCTCGAGACCCAGTACTTC.